Detailed here is one T cell receptor (beta chain). RNA transcripts yielded amplified TCR beta CDR3 regions. First-round RT-PCR with HTBI primers amplified the TCR CDR3 region. TCRdb ran MiXCR on the multiplex PCR reads and lists one entry per CDR3 protein. Here the sample spans 700,000 or so distinct CDR3 sequences, around 17% being singletons. This sample is drawn from a study of T cells in Graves' hyperthyroidism and ophthalmopathy. The junction had 6 bases not matched to a gene; V was cut back by 1 base and J by 6 bases. This CDR3 region has 14 residues. Sequences were obtained from blood. The receptor comes from a man between 18 and 35 years old with Graves' hyperthyroidism. The chain employs TRBV12-3 or TRBV12-4 and TRBJ2-7; 7 nucleotides agree with TRBD2. In DNA, the CDR3 is TGTGCCAGCAGTTTAGAGGCGGGAGCCCTCGAGCAGTACTTC. Protein product: CASSLEAGALEQYF.